The source of this T cell receptor beta chain is a study of shared clonotypes between healthy human individuals. Study-wide points: For sorted subsets, rarefaction showed incomplete sequencing despite large depth. Enrolling few donors narrowed the genetic and exposure-history diversity that was represented.

As to this clone: Its specificity is not known.

CD45RO-negative, CCR7-selected cells formed the naive CD8 fraction, which excluded terminally differentiated effector memory CD45RA+ cells. The material for each subset, its genomic DNA, was split evenly across several immunoSEQ plates. Assay used: immunoSEQ multiplex PCR; TCRdb lists only in-frame clones, some missing. The repertoire holds about 2 million clones, around 96% seen once, with roughly 1.2% in the top ten. Germline V lookup: CDR1 GTSNPN, CDR2 SVGIG (reference sequence). Trimming removed 2 bases at V and 2 bases at J, with 9 bases between. The CDR3 extends over 13 amino acids. The specimen was naive CD8+ T cells sorted from blood. The receptor comes from a man younger than 35 in good health. This chain connects TRBV30 to TRBJ2-5, with unresolved D. CDR3 protein: CAWSFGRQETQYF. The CDR3 coding sequence is TGTGCCTGGAGTTTTGGGCGGCAAGAGACCCAGTACTTC.